This T cell receptor beta chain was documented in a study of shared clonotypes between healthy human individuals. On the study more broadly: Donor composition was a couple of women and three men, aged 18 to 49.

Assay: immunoSEQ multiplex PCR; the TCRdb copy retains only in-frame clones and omits some. The sample has 1.6 million or so clones, approximately 98.5% seen once. General study results and limits: Across subsets, estimated richness was generally greater for naive than for memory populations.

This clone was observed a single time. Its antigen is not known. The CDR3 contains 13 residues. The study drew its donors from healthy HIV-negative adults without recent acute infections or vaccinations. Sample: naive CD4+ T cells sorted from blood. Subset described: CD45RA+ positively selected. The receptor's source is a man aged 25-40 years in good health. The chain carries TRBV21-1 and TRBJ1-2. TRBV21-1 is noted as a pseudogene. CDR3 amino acids: CARDIGMTYGYTF. The CDR3 DNA reads TGTGCCAGGGACATCGGGATGACATATGGCTACACCTTC.